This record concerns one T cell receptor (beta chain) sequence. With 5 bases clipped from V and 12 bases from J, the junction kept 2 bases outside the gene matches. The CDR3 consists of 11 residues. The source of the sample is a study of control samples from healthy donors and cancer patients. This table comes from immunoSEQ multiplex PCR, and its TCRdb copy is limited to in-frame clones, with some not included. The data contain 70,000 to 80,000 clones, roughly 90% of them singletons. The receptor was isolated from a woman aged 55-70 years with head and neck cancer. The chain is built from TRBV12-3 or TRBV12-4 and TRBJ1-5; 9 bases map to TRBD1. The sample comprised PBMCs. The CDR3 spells CASSMGQGQHF. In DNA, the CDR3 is TGTGCCAGCAGTATGGGACAGGGCCAGCATTTT.